These 4 T cell receptor beta chains share one sample of origin, sequenced in a study of CD8 T cells in Susac syndrome. The RNA input was about 0.45 to 1 ug, and it was reverse transcribed with random hexamers. TCRdb used MiXCR to reprocess the immunoSEQ multiplex PCR reads, holding one entry per CDR3 protein. The sample carries some 220,000 distinct CDR3 sequences, about 96% recorded once. The material sequenced was CD4+ T cells from PBMCs. The receptors come from a human donor with multiple sclerosis.

The V call is TRBV11-2, the J call TRBJ2-1; D is tentatively TRBD1 or TRBD2 (6 bases each). CDR1 and CDR2 from the germline V gene are SGHAT and FQNNGV. V lost 5 bases to trimming and J lost 5 bases, with 19 bases between them. CDR3 length equals 16 residues. The CDR3 sequence is CASSQEGGAGNNEQFF. The CDR3 DNA reads TGTGCCAGCAGCCAAGAGGGGGGCGCGGGTAACAATGAGCAGTTCTTC.

The rearrangement joins TRBV7-8 to TRBJ2-5, with TRBD1 identical over 9 bases. V was clipped by 6 bases and J by 5 bases; unmatched bases: 7. Germline V lookup: CDR1 SGHVS, CDR2 FQNEAQ. The CDR3 loop spans 14 amino acids. The CDR3, as DNA: TGTGCCAGCAGAAGCCGGGACAGGGATGAGACCCAGTACTTC. Protein product: CASRSRDRDETQYF.

This chain connects TRBV20-1 to TRBJ2-1; 7 bases align to TRBD1. This CDR3 has 12 residues. Per the germline V gene, CDR1 is DFQATT and CDR2 is SNEGSKA (reference sequence). The V gene end was trimmed by 3 bases and the J gene end by 10 bases; junction bases not matched to a gene: 6. The CDR3 bases are TGCAGTGCTAGTGACAGGGTATACGAGCAGTTCTTC. It specifies CSASDRVYEQFF.

The chain links TRBV20-1 to TRBJ2-5, with D perhaps matching TRBD2 (6 bases). This CDR3 contains 13 residues. CDR1 DFQATT and CDR2 SNEGSKA come from the germline V gene (reference sequence). V shed 6 bases and J shed 3 bases, with 14 bases lying between them. The CDR3 sequence: CSAHVLAKETQYF. CDR3 sequence (DNA): TGCAGTGCCCACGTTCTAGCGAAAGAGACCCAGTACTTC.